This T cell receptor (beta chain) was sequenced in a study of OX40 agonist ivuxolimab in advanced cancers. Overall study context: Administration of intravenous ivuxolimab to patients occurred every 2 weeks at 0.01 to 10 mg/kg.

Germline V gene data show CDR1 as MDHEN and CDR2 as SYDVKM. The CDR3 covers 13 residues. V shed 6 bases, J shed 9 bases, and the junction held 2 bases outside the gene matches. Clones were read by immunoSEQ multiplex PCR, and TCRdb kept only the in-frame ones, dropping some. Of more than 55,000 clones in the sample, over 75% were seen once. Points from the study as a whole: The work left the antigen specificity of expanded peripheral T cells undetermined.

This clone was counted once. Its antigen is unknown. The rearrangement joins TRBV28 to TRBJ1-6; TRBD1 aligns across 10 bases. This TCR was recovered from an adult with an advanced solid tumor such as melanoma, head and neck, liver or kidney cancer. The material sequenced was CD4+ or CD8+ T cells sorted from blood, taken in a trial of the OX40 agonist ivuxolimab. CDR3: CASRGQGRSPLHF. In DNA form, the CDR3 reads TGTGCCAGCAGGGGACAGGGGCGTTCACCCCTCCACTTT. Full variable domain (outside the CDR3, taken from reference TRBV28 and TRBJ1-6): DVKVTQSSRYLVKRTGEKVFLECVQDMDHENMFWYRQDPGLGLRLIYFSYDVKMKEKGDIPEGYSVSREKKERFSLILESASTNQTSMYLCASRGQGRSPLHFGNGTRLTVT.